Shown below are 22 T cell receptor beta chains from a single sample sequenced in a study of control samples from healthy donors and cancer patients. The table came from immunoSEQ multiplex PCR; TCRdb's copy has only in-frame clones and leaves some out. The table records around 130,000 clones, approximately 95% of them present only once. What was sequenced was blood. Receptors were obtained from a man under 40 in good health.

V is TRBV2 and J is TRBJ1-1; D ambiguous. Germline V gene data show CDR1 as SNHLY and CDR2 as FYNNEI. This CDR3 is 15 amino acids long. Trimming stripped 7 bases from V and 0 bases from J, with 15 bases between. In DNA, the CDR3 is TGTGCCAGCACCTCGCCCCATTATTTGAACACTGAAGCTTTCTTT. The encoded protein is CASTSPHYLNTEAFF.

About this clone: One junction end does not reproduce the germline sequence, and a read error may be involved. V gene TRBV4-1 combines with J gene TRBJ1-5; tentatively, D is TRBD1 (6 bases). CDR1 and CDR2 (germline): MGHRA, YSYEKL. The CDR3 length is 15 residues. The CDR3 reads CASSQEGGGNQPQHF. CDR3 coding DNA: TGCGCCAGCAGTCAAGAGGGGGGAGGCAATCAGCCCCAGCATTTT.

The genes are TRBV24-1 and TRBJ1-4; TRBD1 is a possible D gene (6 bases). From germline, CDR1 is KGHDR and CDR2 SFDVKD. This CDR3 contains 14 residues. Trimming shortened V by 5 bases and J by 8 bases, and 14 bases separated the two germline ends. The DNA of the CDR3 is TGTGCCACCAGTGCCAGGGACACGCCCGAAAAACTGTTTTTT. This encodes CATSARDTPEKLFF.

This chain connects TRBV6-5 to TRBJ1-6; tentative D call: TRBD1 (5 bases). V gave up 4 bases and J gave up 10 bases, with 11 bases separating them. The CDR3 is made up of 13 amino acids. Germline V CDR1 and CDR2: MNHEY, SVGAGI. The CDR3 sequence: CASSLQVRSPLHF. The CDR3 nucleotides are TGTGCCAGCAGTTTACAGGTCCGGTCACCCCTCCACTTT.

The chain has TRBV27 and TRBJ1-6, with TRBD1 identical over 8 bases. CDR1 and CDR2 from the germline V gene are MNHEY and SMNVEV (reference sequence). The CDR3 consists of 17 residues. V trimming: 4 bases; J trimming: 7 bases; junction bases outside the gene matches: 12. CDR3 region: CASSSFVRTGRNSPLHF. CDR3 sequence (DNA): TGTGCCAGCAGTTCTTTTGTACGGACAGGGAGGAATTCACCCCTCCACTTT.

The rearrangement joins TRBV7-2 to TRBJ1-4, with TRBD1 matching over 10 bases. The CDR3 length is 16 residues. Germline V gene data show CDR1 as SGHTA and CDR2 as FQGNSA. The trim removed 4 bases at V and 7 bases at J, leaving 9 bases unmatched. The CDR3 loop reads CASSSGPGQGLEKLFF. Written as DNA, the CDR3 is TGTGCCAGCAGCTCCGGCCCGGGACAGGGGCTTGAAAAACTGTTTTTT.

This rearrangement joins TRBV5-6 to TRBJ1-4; D uncertain. The length of the CDR3 is 14 residues. Germline V gene sequence: CDR1 SGHDT, CDR2 YYEEEE. V lost 2 bases and J lost 6, with 11 bases in between. For the CDR3, the DNA is TGTGCCAGCAGCTTAAGGGCGCGTTATGAAAAACTGTTTTTT. Translation: CASSLRARYEKLFF.

This chain uses TRBV6-4 with TRBJ2-3; 8 bases align to TRBD2. Trimming removed 0 bases from V and 4 bases from J; junction bases left unmatched: 3. CDR1 is MRHNA and CDR2 is SNTAGT in the germline V gene. CDR3 size: 15 residues. The CDR3 sequence: CASSDSSGEADTQYF. Written as DNA, the CDR3 is TGTGCCAGCAGTGACTCTAGCGGGGAGGCAGATACGCAGTATTTT.

This rearrangement joins TRBV9 to TRBJ1-6, with unresolved D. V gave up 2 bases and J gave up 2 bases, with 11 bases separating them. The germline CDR1 and CDR2 sequences are SGDLS and YYNGEE. This CDR3 spans 16 amino acids. DNA of the CDR3: TGTGCCAGCAGCGTCGGACCCCGCCCCTATAATTCACCCCTCCACTTT. This sequence encodes CASSVGPRPYNSPLHF.

This chain joins TRBV5-1 and TRBJ1-1; a possible D gene is TRBD1 (5 bases). Germline V CDR1 and CDR2: SGHRS, YFSETQ. The CDR3 is 15 amino acids. Trimming took off 3 bases at V and 0 bases at J, with 12 bases between the two ends. CDR3 sequence: CASSYSWTMNTEAFF. The CDR3 DNA reads TGCGCCAGCAGCTACTCTTGGACAATGAACACTGAAGCTTTCTTT.

The rearrangement links TRBV14 to TRBJ2-2; possibly TRBD1 or TRBD2 for D (5 bases each). The CDR3 contains 17 residues. Per germline, CDR1 SGHDN and CDR2 FVKESK. The V end was cut by 4 bases, the J end by 5 bases, with 20 bases between. This CDR3 reads CASSRTVTGPLTGELFF. CDR3 nucleotides: TGTGCCAGCAGCCGTACAGTAACGGGGCCGTTAACCGGGGAGCTGTTTTTT.

In the case of this clone: Other DNA sequences in the same sample also yield this CDR3. The chain couples TRBV12-3 or TRBV12-4 to TRBJ1-1, with D unresolved. The V end was cut by 6 bases, the J end by 4 bases, with 9 bases between. This CDR3 has 12 amino acids. CDR3 DNA sequence: TGTGCCAGCAGCCTGCGGGGCACTGAAGCTTTCTTT. It codes for CASSLRGTEAFF.

The chain employs TRBV30 and TRBJ1-1; D remains unclear. Germline V lookup: CDR1 GTSNPN, CDR2 SVGIG (reference sequence). Between the trimmed V and J ends, which lost 3 bases and 4 bases, there was a span of 9 bases. The CDR3 extends over 12 amino acids. The CDR3 DNA reads TGTGCCTGGAGGGCTTTTGGCACTGAAGCTTTCTTT. Its translation is CAWRAFGTEAFF.

The CDR3 region has the DNA TGTGCTAGTGGTTTGTGGGACGCTACAAGTCAAGGCAAAAACATTCAGTACTTC. Protein: CASGLWDATSQGKNIQYF. J is TRBJ2-4 and V is TRBV12-5, with D perhaps matching TRBD1 or TRBD2 (5 bases each). V lost 2 bases and J 3 bases, leaving 20 bases between the germline ends. The CDR3 runs to 18 residues. The V gene's germline CDR1 is LGHNT and CDR2 FRNRAP.

This rearrangement joins TRBV9 to TRBJ2-2, with D unclear. The V end lost 0 bases, the J end lost 5 bases, and 5 bases lay between the germline ends. The germline gives CDR1 SGDLS, CDR2 YYNGEE. The CDR3 length is 13 residues. CDR3 nucleotides: TGTGCCAGCAGCGTAGGGCCGACCGGGGAGCTGTTTTTT. Translating it yields CASSVGPTGELFF.

This chain uses TRBV6-4 with TRBJ2-3, with unresolved D. Deletions cut 6 bases from V and 7 bases from J, with 11 bases between. CDR1 is MRHNA and CDR2 is SNTAGT in the germline V gene. The CDR3 totals 12 residues. In DNA form, the CDR3 reads TGTGCCAGCAGCCCGGAAGGGCATACGCAGTATTTT. This translates into CASSPEGHTQYF.

This clone came up a few times. V usage is TRBV18 and J usage is TRBJ2-3, with D unclear. Germline V gene sequence: CDR1 KGHSH, CDR2 LQKENI. V was cut by 0 bases and J by 2 bases, with 3 bases left in between. This CDR3 is built from 13 residues. CDR3 sequence reads: CASSPPLTDTQYF. As DNA, the CDR3 is TGTGCCAGCTCACCACCGCTCACAGATACGCAGTATTTT.

The chain employs TRBV30 and TRBJ1-1; TRBD1 might be the D (5 bases). The CDR3 is made up of 14 amino acids. V dropped 3 bases and J dropped 3 bases, with 14 bases sitting between them. Looked up from germline, CDR1 is GTSNPN and CDR2 is SVGIG (reference sequence). The CDR3: CAWSPGRRDTEAFF. The CDR3 nucleotides read TGTGCCTGGAGCCCGGGACGAAGGGACACTGAAGCTTTCTTT. The full variable domain, with the rest looked up from reference TRBV30 and TRBJ1-1, is SQTIHQWPATLVQPVGSPLSLECTVEGTSNPNLYWYRQAAGRGLQLLFYSVGIGQISSEVPQNLSASRPQDRQFILSSKKLLLSDSGFYLCAWSPGRRDTEAFFGQGTRLTVV.

This clone was seen a handful of times. This sequence joins TRBV30 and TRBJ1-5; D unresolved. V shed 2 bases and J shed 4 bases, with 9 bases lying between them. CDR3 size: 13 residues. Germline V gene lookup returns CDR1 GTSNPN and CDR2 SVGIG (reference sequence). CDR3 DNA sequence: TGTGCCTGGAGTCCAGAGAATAATCAGCCCCAGCATTTT. The encoded protein is CAWSPENNQPQHF.

V gene TRBV11-2 combines with J gene TRBJ2-7; 8 bases match TRBD1. The CDR3 is 13 residues long. Trimming took 5 bases from V and 3 from J; bases not matched to a gene: 3. From germline, CDR1 is SGHAT and CDR2 FQNNGV. CDR3 protein: CASSPGGSYEQYF. The DNA of the CDR3 is TGTGCCAGCAGCCCAGGGGGCAGCTACGAGCAGTACTTC.

The chain links TRBV19 to TRBJ2-2, with 10 nucleotides matching TRBD1. CDR1 is LNHDA, CDR2 SQIVND, per germline (reference sequence). The trim removed 3 bases at V and 4 bases at J, leaving 5 bases unmatched. The CDR3 runs 16 residues. The CDR3 here is CASSIRTGGGTGELFF. DNA of the CDR3: TGTGCCAGTAGTATTAGGACAGGGGGGGGCACCGGGGAGCTGTTTTTT.

This rearrangement joins TRBV19 to TRBJ2-7; 10 bases agree with TRBD1. V shed 7 bases and J 4 bases; nucleotides not matched to a gene: 7. The CDR3 is 14 amino acids. Per the germline V gene, CDR1 is LNHDA and CDR2 is SQIVND (reference sequence). The CDR3 protein is CASTPTGGAYEQYF. In DNA form, the CDR3 reads TGTGCCAGTACCCCGACAGGGGGCGCGTACGAGCAGTACTTC.